Reported below is one TCR beta chain. TCRdb independently ran MiXCR on the 5' RACE reads; one entry per CDR3 protein. Here the sample spans 650,000 to 750,000 distinct CDR3 sequences, approximately 21% being singletons. J was trimmed by 3 bases and V by 0 bases; bases with no gene match: 3. The CDR3 sequence is 15 residues long. Germline V gives CDR1 MNHEY, CDR2 SVGAGI. The data were taken from a study of identical twins. This sample was also put to use in a study of T cells expressing NK-cell markers. Per that paper: HCMV serostatus: seven of eight sequenced donors positive, one negative.

This chain joins TRBV6-5 and TRBJ2-7; 9 bases are a match to TRBD2. Sequenced: PBMCs. This TCR derives from a woman between 18 and 30 years old in good health. The CDR3 protein is CASSYSAGGVYEQYF. The CDR3 nucleotides read TGTGCCAGCAGTTACTCCGCGGGGGGGGTCTACGAGCAGTACTTC.